Here is one TCR beta chain with its context. Patients in Seattle were enrolled during active infection, then followed longitudinally. This entry belongs to a study of blood T cell repertoires in COVID-19. Overall study: The United States, Italy and Spain were the sources of the acute and convalescent COVID-19 samples.

As processed by the authors: The authors estimated nucleated cell counts from reference gene primer amplification. Assay used: immunoSEQ multiplex PCR; TCRdb lists only in-frame clones, some missing. The V and J calls and clone size come from that table; D and trimming were worked out from the DNA. This sample has 250,000 to 350,000 clones; 70% to 90% occur once, and the top ten carry 0.87%. What was sequenced was peripheral blood. This TCR derives from a human donor with COVID-19, enrolled during active disease. The donor label of this sample is uncertain.

The CDR3 DNA follows: TGTGCCAGCAGCGCCCGGGGAGGGGGAGGGTTAGGCTACACCTTC. Protein sequence: CASSARGGGGLGYTF. This chain joins TRBV7-2 and TRBJ1-2, with a weak D call TRBD1 (6 bases). Per the germline V gene, CDR1 is SGHTA and CDR2 is FQGNSA. Trimming took 5 bases from V and 8 from J, leaving 21 bases between them. The CDR3 sequence is 15 residues long. The full variable domain, rest sourced from reference TRBV7-2 and TRBJ1-2, is GAGVSQSPSNKVTEKGKDVELRCDPISGHTALYWYRQSLGQGLEFLIYFQGNSAPDKSGLPSDRFSAERTGGSVSTLTIQRTQQEDSAVYLCASSARGGGGLGYTFGSGTRLTVV.